This T cell receptor (beta chain) was obtained from a study of blood T cell repertoires in COVID-19. The CDR3 length is 15 residues. Germline values: CDR1 SGHTA, CDR2 FQGNSA. Trimming stripped 2 bases from V and 1 base from J, with 11 bases between. Recovery meant two consecutive negative NP/OP PCR tests, professional clearance, or resolved symptoms. The table came from immunoSEQ multiplex PCR; TCRdb's copy has only in-frame clones and leaves some out. This sample has 150,000 to 190,000 clones, with around four fifths found just once. The chain couples TRBV7-2 to TRBJ1-2; D uncertain. Sequenced sample: PBMCs or T cells enriched from blood (not recorded which). The clonotype originates from a man in his fifties or sixties who had recovered from COVID-19. CDR3: CASSLQESSNYGYTF. CDR3 DNA: TGTGCCAGCAGCTTACAGGAAAGTAGTAACTATGGCTACACCTTC.